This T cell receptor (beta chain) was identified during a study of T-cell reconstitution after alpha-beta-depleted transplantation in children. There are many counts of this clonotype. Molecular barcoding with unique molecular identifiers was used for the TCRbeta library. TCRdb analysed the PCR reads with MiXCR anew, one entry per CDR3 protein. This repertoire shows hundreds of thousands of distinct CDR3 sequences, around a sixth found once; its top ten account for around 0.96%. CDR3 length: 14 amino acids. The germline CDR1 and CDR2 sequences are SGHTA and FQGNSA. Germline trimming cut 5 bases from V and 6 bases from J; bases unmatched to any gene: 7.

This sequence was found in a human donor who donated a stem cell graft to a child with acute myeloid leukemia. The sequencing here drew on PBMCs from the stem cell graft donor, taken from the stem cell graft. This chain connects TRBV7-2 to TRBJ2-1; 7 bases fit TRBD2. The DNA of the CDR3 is TGTGCCAGCAGCCTGTCCGGGGGGATCAATGAGCAGTTCTTC. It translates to CASSLSGGINEQFF.